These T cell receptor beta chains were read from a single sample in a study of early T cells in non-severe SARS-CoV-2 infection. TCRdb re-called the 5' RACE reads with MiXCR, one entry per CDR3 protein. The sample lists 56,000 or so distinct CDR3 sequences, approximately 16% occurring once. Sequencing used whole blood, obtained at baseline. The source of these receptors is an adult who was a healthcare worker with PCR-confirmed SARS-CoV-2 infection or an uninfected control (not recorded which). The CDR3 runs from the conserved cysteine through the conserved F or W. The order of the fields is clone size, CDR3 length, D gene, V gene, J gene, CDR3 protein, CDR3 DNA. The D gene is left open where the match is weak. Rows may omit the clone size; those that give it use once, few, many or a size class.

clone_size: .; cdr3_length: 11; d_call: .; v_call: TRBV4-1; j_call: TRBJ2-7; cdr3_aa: CASSRGDEQYF; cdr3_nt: TGCGCCAGCAGCCGGGGAGACGAGCAGTACTTC
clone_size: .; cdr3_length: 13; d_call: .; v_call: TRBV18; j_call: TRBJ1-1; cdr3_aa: CASSQGTVAEAFF; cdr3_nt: TGTGCCAGCTCACAAGGGACGGTTGCTGAAGCTTTCTTT
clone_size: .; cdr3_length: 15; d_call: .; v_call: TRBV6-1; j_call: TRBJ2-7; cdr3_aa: CASSESGGAVYEQYF; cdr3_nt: TGTGCCAGCAGTGAATCCGGGGGCGCCGTGTACGAGCAGTACTTC
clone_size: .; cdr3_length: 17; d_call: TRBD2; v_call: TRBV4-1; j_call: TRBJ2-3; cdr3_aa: CASSHPLAGERTDTQYF; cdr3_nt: TGCGCCAGCAGCCACCCACTAGCGGGGGAGCGCACAGATACGCAGTATTTT
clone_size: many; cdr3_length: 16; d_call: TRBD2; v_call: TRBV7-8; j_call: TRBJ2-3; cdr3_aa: CASNLITGGGADTQYF; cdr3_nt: TGTGCCAGCAACCTAATCACCGGCGGGGGGGCAGATACGCAGTATTTT
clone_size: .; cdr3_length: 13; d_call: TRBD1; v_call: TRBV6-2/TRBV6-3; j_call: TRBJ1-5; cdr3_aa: CASTKGADKPQHF; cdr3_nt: TGTGCCAGCACCAAGGGGGCCGATAAGCCCCAGCATTTT
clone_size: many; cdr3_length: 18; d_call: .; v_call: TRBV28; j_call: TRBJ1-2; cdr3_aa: CASSSYLIRDNANYGYTF; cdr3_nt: TGTGCCAGCAGTTCATACCTAATCCGGGACAATGCTAACTATGGCTACACCTTC
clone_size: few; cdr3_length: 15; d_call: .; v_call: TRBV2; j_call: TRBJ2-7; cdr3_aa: CASSEGEDLSYEQYF; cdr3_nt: TGTGCCAGCAGTGAGGGGGAGGACCTCTCCTACGAGCAGTACTTC
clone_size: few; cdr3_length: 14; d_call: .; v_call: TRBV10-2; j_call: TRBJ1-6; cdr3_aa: CASSFTAYNSPLHF; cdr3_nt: TGCGCCAGCAGTTTCACAGCGTATAATTCACCCCTCCACTTT
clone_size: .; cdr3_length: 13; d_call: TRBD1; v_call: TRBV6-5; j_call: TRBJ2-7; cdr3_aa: CASSTLDRGQQYF; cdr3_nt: TGTGCCAGCAGTACCTTGGACAGGGGTCAGCAGTACTTC
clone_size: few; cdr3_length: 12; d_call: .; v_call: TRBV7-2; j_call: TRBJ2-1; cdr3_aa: CASSKWGTEQFF; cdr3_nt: TGTGCCAGCAGCAAATGGGGGACTGAGCAGTTCTTC
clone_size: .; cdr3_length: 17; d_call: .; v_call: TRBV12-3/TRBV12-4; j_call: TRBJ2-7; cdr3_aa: CASSFTLRVGSPYEQYF; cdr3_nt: TGTGCCAGCAGTTTCACCCTCAGGGTTGGGTCACCCTACGAGCAGTACTTC
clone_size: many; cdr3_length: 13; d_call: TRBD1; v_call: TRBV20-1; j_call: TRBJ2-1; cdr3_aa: CSAGTAIYNEQFF; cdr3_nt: TGCAGTGCCGGGACAGCGATTTACAATGAGCAGTTCTTC
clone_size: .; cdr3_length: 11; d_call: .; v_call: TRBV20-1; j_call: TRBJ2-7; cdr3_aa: CSAISAYEQYF; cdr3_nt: TGCAGTGCAATTAGCGCGTACGAGCAGTACTTC
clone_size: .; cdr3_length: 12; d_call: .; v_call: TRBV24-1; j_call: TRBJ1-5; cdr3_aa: CATRDSSQPQHF; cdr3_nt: TGTGCCACCAGGGATTCTAGCCAGCCCCAGCATTTT
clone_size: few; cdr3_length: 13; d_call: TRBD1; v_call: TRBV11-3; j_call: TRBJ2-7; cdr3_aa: CASSYMTGREQYF; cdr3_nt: TGTGCCAGCAGCTACATGACAGGGCGGGAGCAGTACTTC
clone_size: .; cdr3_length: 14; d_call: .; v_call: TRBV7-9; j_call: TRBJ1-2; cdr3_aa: CASSYGRGLDGYTF; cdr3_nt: TGTGCCAGCAGCTACGGCCGGGGGCTGGATGGCTACACCTTC
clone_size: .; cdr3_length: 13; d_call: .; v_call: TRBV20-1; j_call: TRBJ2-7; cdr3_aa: CSARGGGANEQYF; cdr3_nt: TGCAGTGCTAGAGGTGGGGGCGCGAACGAGCAGTACTTC
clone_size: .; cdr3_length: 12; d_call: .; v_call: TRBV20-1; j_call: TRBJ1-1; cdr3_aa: CSARAENTEAFF; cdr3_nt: TGCAGTGCTCGGGCGGAGAACACTGAAGCTTTCTTT
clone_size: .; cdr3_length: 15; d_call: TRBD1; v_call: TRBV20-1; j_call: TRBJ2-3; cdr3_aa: CSASGQAKGTDTQYF; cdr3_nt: TGCAGTGCTAGCGGACAGGCCAAAGGGACAGATACGCAGTATTTT
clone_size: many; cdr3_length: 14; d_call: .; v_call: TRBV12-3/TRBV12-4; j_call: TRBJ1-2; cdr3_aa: CASSLQGLFYGYTF; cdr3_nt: TGTGCCAGCAGTTTACAGGGTTTATTCTATGGCTACACCTTC
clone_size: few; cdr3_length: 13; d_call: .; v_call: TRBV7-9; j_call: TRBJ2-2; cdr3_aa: CASWTVNTGELFF; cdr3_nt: TGTGCCAGCTGGACGGTGAACACCGGGGAGCTGTTTTTT
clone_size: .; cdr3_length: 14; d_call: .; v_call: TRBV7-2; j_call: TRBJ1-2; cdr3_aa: CASSLERDNYGYTF; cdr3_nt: TGTGCCAGCAGCTTAGAGAGAGATAACTATGGCTACACCTTC
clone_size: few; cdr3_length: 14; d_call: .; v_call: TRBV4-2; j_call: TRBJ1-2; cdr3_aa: CASSQDLRNYGYTF; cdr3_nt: TGTGCCAGCAGCCAAGATTTAAGGAACTATGGCTACACCTTC
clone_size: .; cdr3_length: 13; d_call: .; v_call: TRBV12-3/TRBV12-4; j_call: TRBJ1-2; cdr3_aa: CASSPGQLYGYTF; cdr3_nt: TGTGCCAGCAGCCCCGGACAGCTCTATGGCTACACCTTC
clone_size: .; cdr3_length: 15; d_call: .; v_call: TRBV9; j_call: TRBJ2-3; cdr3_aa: CASSVRGEEGDTQYF; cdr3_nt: TGTGCCAGCAGCGTAAGGGGGGAGGAGGGAGATACGCAGTATTTT
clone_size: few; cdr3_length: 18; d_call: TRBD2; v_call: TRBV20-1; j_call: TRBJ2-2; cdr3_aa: CSAQIPRRGGGYTGELFF; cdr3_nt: TGCAGTGCACAAATCCCGCGCCGCGGCGGGGGATACACCGGGGAGCTGTTTTTT
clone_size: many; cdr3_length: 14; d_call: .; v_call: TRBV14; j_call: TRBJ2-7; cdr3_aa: CASSQAWGRNEQYF; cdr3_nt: TGTGCCAGCAGCCAGGCCTGGGGGCGAAACGAGCAGTACTTC
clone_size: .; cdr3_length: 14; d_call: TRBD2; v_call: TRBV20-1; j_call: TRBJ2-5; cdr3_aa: CSATSAGVRETQYF; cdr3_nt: TGCAGTGCTACTAGCGCGGGAGTAAGGGAGACCCAGTACTTC
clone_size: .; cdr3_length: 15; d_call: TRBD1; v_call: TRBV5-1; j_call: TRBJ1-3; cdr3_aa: CASSRTGGGENTIYF; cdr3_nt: TGCGCCAGCAGCCGGACAGGGGGAGGTGAAAACACCATATATTTT
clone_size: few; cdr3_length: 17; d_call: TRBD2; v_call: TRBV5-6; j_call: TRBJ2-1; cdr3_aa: CASSSVIAGGGGDEQFF; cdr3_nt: TGTGCCAGCAGCTCCGTAATAGCGGGCGGAGGAGGCGATGAGCAGTTCTTC
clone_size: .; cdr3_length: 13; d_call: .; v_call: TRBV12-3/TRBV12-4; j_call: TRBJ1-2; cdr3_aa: CASSGGEGYGYTF; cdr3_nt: TGTGCCAGCAGTGGGGGTGAAGGGTATGGCTACACCTTC
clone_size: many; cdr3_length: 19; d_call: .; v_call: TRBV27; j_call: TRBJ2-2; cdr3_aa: CASSPNPRGTGGGTGELFF; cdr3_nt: TGTGCCAGCAGCCCAAACCCCCGGGGGACGGGGGGCGGGACCGGGGAGCTGTTTTTT
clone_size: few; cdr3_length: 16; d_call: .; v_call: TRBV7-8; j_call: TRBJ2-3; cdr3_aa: CASSLGLVGFTDTQYF; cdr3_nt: TGTGCCAGCAGCTTAGGACTAGTCGGGTTTACGGATACGCAGTATTTT
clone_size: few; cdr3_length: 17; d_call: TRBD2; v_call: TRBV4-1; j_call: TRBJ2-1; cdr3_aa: CASSQPHSGRKHNEQFF; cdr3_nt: TGCGCCAGCAGCCAGCCCCATAGCGGGAGGAAACACAATGAGCAGTTCTTC
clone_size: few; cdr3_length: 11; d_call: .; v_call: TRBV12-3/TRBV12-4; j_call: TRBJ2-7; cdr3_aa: CASSFGYEQYF; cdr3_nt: TGTGCCAGCAGTTTTGGATACGAGCAGTACTTC
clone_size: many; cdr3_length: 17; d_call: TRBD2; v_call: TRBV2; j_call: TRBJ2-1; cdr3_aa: CASSAGAGLATLNEQFF; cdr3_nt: TGTGCCAGCAGTGCTGGTGCGGGACTAGCCACCCTCAATGAGCAGTTCTTC
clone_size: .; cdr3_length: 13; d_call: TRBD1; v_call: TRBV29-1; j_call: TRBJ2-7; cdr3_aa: CSVSGTGSDEQYF; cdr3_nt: TGCAGCGTTAGTGGGACAGGGTCAGACGAGCAGTACTTC
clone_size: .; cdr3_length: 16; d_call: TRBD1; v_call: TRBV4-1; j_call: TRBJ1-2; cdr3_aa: CASSQTPGQGISGYTF; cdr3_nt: TGCGCCAGCAGCCAAACTCCGGGACAGGGTATCTCTGGCTACACCTTC
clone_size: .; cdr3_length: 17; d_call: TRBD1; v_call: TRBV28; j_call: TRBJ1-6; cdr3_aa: CASSFSSRGRSNSPLHF; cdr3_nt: TGTGCCAGCAGTTTTTCCTCCAGGGGGCGTTCGAATTCACCCCTCCACTTT
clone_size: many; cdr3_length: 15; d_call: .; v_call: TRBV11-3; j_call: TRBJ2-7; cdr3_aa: CASSSNADSTYEQYF; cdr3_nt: TGTGCCAGCAGCTCGAACGCCGACAGTACCTACGAGCAGTACTTC
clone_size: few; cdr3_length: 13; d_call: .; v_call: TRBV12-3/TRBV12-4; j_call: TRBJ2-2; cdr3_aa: CASSSRNTGELFF; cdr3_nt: TGTGCCAGCAGTTCCAGGAACACCGGGGAGCTGTTTTTT
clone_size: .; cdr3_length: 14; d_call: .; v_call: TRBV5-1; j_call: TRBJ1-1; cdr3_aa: CASSQGSDNTEAFF; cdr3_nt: TGCGCCAGCAGCCAAGGGTCAGACAACACTGAAGCTTTCTTT
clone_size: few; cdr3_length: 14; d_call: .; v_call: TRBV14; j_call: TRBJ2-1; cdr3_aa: CASSPPGYRNEQFF; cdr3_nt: TGTGCCAGCAGCCCCCCCGGGTACCGCAATGAGCAGTTCTTC
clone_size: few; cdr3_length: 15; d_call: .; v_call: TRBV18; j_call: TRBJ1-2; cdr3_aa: CASSLSSSANYGYTF; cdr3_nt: TGTGCCAGCTCACTCTCCTCATCAGCTAACTATGGCTACACCTTC
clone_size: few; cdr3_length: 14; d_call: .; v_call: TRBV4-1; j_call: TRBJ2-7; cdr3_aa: CASSRYLGQYEQYF; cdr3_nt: TGCGCCAGCAGCCGCTACCTCGGACAGTACGAGCAGTACTTC
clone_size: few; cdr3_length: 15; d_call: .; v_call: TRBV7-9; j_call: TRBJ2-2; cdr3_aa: CASSLASGTTGELFF; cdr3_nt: TGTGCCAGCAGCTTAGCTAGCGGTACCACCGGGGAGCTGTTTTTT
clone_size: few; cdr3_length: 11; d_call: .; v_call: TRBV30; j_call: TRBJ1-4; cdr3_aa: CAWSWGEKLFF; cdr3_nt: TGTGCCTGGAGTTGGGGGGAAAAACTGTTTTTT
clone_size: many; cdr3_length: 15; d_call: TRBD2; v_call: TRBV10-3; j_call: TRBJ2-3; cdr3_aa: CAISGLAGGTDTQYF; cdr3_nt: TGTGCCATCAGTGGGCTAGCGGGAGGCACAGATACGCAGTATTTT
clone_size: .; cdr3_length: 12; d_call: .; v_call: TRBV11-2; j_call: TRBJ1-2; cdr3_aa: CASSSNYDGYTF; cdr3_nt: TGTGCCAGCAGCTCCAATTACGATGGCTACACCTTC
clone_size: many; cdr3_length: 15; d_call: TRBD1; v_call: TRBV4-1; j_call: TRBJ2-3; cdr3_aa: CASSPGQGRGDTQYF; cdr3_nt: TGCGCCAGCAGCCCGGGACAGGGGAGAGGAGATACGCAGTATTTT
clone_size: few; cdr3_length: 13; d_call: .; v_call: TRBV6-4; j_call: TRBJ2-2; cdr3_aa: CASSDGYTGELFF; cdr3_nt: TGTGCCAGCAGTGACGGTTACACCGGGGAGCTGTTTTTT
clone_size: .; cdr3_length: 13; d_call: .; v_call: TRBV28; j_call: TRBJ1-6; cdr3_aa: CASSNQGGSPLHF; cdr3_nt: TGTGCCAGCAGTAACCAAGGGGGTTCACCCCTCCACTTT
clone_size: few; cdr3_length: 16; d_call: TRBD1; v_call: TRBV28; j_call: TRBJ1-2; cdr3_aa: CASSTEIRGRNYGYTF; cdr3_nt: TGTGCCAGCAGTACCGAGATCAGGGGGCGCAACTATGGCTACACCTTC
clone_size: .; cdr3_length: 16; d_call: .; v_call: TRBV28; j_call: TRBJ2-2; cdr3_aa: CASLGGAVFDTGELFF; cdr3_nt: TGTGCCAGCCTGGGGGGGGCTGTCTTTGACACCGGGGAGCTGTTTTTT
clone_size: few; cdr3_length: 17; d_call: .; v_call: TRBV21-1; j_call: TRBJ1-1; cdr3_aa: CASRQGQEEVRNTEAFF; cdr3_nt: TGTGCCAGCCGACAGGGCCAAGAAGAGGTGCGAAACACTGAAGCTTTCTTT
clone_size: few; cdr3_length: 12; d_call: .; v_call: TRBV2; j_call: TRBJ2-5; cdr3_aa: CASSRDVETQYF; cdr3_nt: TGTGCCAGCAGCCGGGACGTGGAGACCCAGTACTTC
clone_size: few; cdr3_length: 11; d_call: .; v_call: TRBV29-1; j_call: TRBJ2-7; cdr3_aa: CSGTLGYEQYF; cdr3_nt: TGCAGCGGGACTCTCGGGTACGAGCAGTACTTC
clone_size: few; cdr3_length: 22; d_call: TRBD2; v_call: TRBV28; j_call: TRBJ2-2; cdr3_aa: CASSLGSGLAGGPGFTTGELFF; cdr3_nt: TGTGCCAGCAGTTTAGGTTCCGGACTAGCGGGAGGGCCTGGGTTCACCACCGGGGAGCTGTTTTTT